This T cell receptor beta chain was sequenced for a study of CD8+ T cells in alopecia areata. Germline CDR1 MRHNA, CDR2 SNTAGT. V lost 1 base and J 0 bases, leaving 4 bases between the germline ends. The length of the CDR3 is 14 residues. Following extraction, RNA underwent reverse transcription to cDNA, which served as the sequencing template. Generated by immunoSEQ multiplex PCR, the TCRdb table keeps only in-frame clones and is missing some. The table includes more than 100,000 clones, 50% to 55% detected once. Findings and limits, study-wide: A single nonresponder leaves the baseline CD8+ expansion link to response uncertain.

The treatment was: oral pan-JAK inhibitor, 5-10 mg twice daily. On this clone: Its antigen is still unknown.

The sample in question was CD4+ T cells sorted from blood, obtained at week 4, from a patient treated with tofacitinib. The sequence came from a human donor with alopecia areata. The rearrangement links TRBV6-4 to TRBJ1-5, with unresolved D. For the CDR3, the DNA is TGTGCCAGCAGTGACTTGAATAGCAATCAGCCCCAGCATTTT. Translated, it gives CASSDLNSNQPQHF.